This T cell receptor beta chain appears in the sequencing data of a study of blood T cell repertoires in COVID-19. This clone has only one observation. The CDR3 has 14 amino acids. V lost 0 bases, J lost 2 bases, and 7 bases lay in between. Per germline, CDR1 MNHNY and CDR2 SVGAGI (reference sequence). Per the authors' pipeline: It was from reference gene primer amplification that nucleated cell counts were estimated. Measured with immunoSEQ multiplex PCR; TCRdb has only the in-frame clones, and not every one. That table gives V, J and clone size, and the DNA gave D and trimming. This sample has over 350,000 clones, with around 87% found just once.

The TCR comes from a young woman with acute COVID-19. Source material: PBMCs or T cells enriched from blood (not recorded which). The chain uses TRBV6-6 and TRBJ1-2, with a weak D call TRBD1 (6 bases). CDR3 coding DNA: TGTGCCAGCAGTTACTCGAGGGGGAACTATGGCTACACCTTC. It codes for CASSYSRGNYGYTF.